These 27 T cell receptor beta chains originate from one sample sequenced in a study of blood T cell repertoires in COVID-19. Sequencing used immunoSEQ multiplex PCR; TCRdb keeps in-frame clones, though not all of them. The sample shows roughly 250,000 clones, about 90% of them seen only once. Specimen: PBMCs or T cells enriched from blood (not recorded which). Every receptor here comes from a woman in her thirties with acute COVID-19.

The CDR3 bases are TGTGCCAGTAGCACGGGACAGGGGGCTAGGCAGCCCCAGCATTTT. Translated, it gives CASSTGQGARQPQHF. The rearrangement joins TRBV19 to TRBJ1-5; TRBD1 matches 12 bases. CDR3 length: 15 amino acids. CDR1 and CDR2 from the germline V gene are LNHDA and SQIVND (reference sequence). Trimming cost V 6 bases and J 7 bases; bases outside gene matches: 7.

This chain uses TRBV4-2 with TRBJ1-2, with D possibly matching TRBD1 (6 bases). The CDR3 runs to 15 residues. The V end lost 0 bases, the J end lost 4 bases, and 12 bases lay between the germline ends. Per the germline V gene, CDR1 is LGHNA and CDR2 is YNFKEQ. The CDR3 region is CASSQEKGGTYGYTF. DNA of the CDR3: TGTGCCAGCAGCCAAGAGAAAGGGGGTACCTATGGCTACACCTTC.

The rearrangement links TRBV7-3 to TRBJ2-2; TRBD2 matches 10 bases. Germline CDR1 is SGHTA and CDR2 is FQGTGA. CDR3 length equals 18 residues. The V segment lost 1 base and the J segment 2 bases; nucleotides outside the gene matches: 7. For the CDR3, the DNA is TGTGCCAGCAGCTTAATTCCTAGCGGGGGAGCCAACACCGGGGAGCTGTTTTTT. Residues: CASSLIPSGGANTGELFF.

The chain carries TRBV6-5 and TRBJ1-2; TRBD1 matches 7 bases. The CDR3 contains 14 residues. The V gene's germline CDR1 is MNHEY and CDR2 SVGAGI. V lost 6 bases, J lost 8 bases, and 12 bases stayed unmatched. The CDR3 region has the DNA TGTGCCAGCAGATCTTTCGACAGGGCGGGAGGCTACACCTTC. This encodes CASRSFDRAGGYTF.

The V and J genes are TRBV2 and TRBJ1-5; 7 nucleotides line up with TRBD1. The length of the CDR3 is 15 residues. With V trimmed by 6 bases and J by 6 bases, 11 bases remained unmatched. Per the germline V gene, CDR1 is SNHLY and CDR2 is FYNNEI. The CDR3 region is CASRGDSQAGQPQHF. Written as DNA, the CDR3 is TGTGCCAGCAGGGGGGACAGCCAGGCTGGTCAGCCCCAGCATTTT.

This rearrangement joins TRBV30 to TRBJ1-6, with TRBD1 as a possible D gene (5 bases). The germline CDR1 and CDR2 sequences are GTSNPN and SVGIG (reference sequence). V lost 3 bases, J lost 5 bases, and 17 bases lay in between. The CDR3 is 16 residues long. DNA for the CDR3: TGTGCCTGGAGCTCCCCGCCGGGGGGAAATAATTCACCCCTCCACTTT. Translated, it gives CAWSSPPGGNNSPLHF.

This CDR3 reads CASSLGSGTEAFF. The CDR3 DNA sequence: TGTGCCAGCAGTTTAGGATCCGGGACTGAAGCTTTCTTT. V usage is TRBV12-3 or TRBV12-4 and J usage is TRBJ1-1; D is uncertain. This CDR3 has 13 residues. V lost 1 base to trimming and J lost 5 bases, with 8 bases between them.

V gene TRBV4-3 combines with J gene TRBJ2-7; maybe TRBD2 (5 bases). Germline lookup yields CDR1 LGHNA and CDR2 YSLEER. This CDR3 contains 16 residues. Trimming took off 3 bases at V and 0 bases at J, with 15 bases between the two ends. This chain's CDR3 is CASSHEWLGSSYEQYF. CDR3 DNA sequence: TGCGCCAGCAGCCATGAGTGGTTAGGGAGCTCCTACGAGCAGTACTTC.

This chain joins TRBV5-1 and TRBJ2-7, with TRBD2 matching over 8 bases. V dropped 0 bases and J dropped 4; count of bases not matched to a gene: 12. The V gene's germline CDR1 is SGHRS and CDR2 YFSETQ. This CDR3 region has 17 residues. This CDR3 reads CASSLGRGTSPLYEQYF. CDR3 coding DNA: TGCGCCAGCAGCTTGGGTCGCGGGACTAGTCCTTTGTACGAGCAGTACTTC.

This clone occurred once. This chain joins TRBV3-1 (or the pseudogene TRBV3-2) and TRBJ2-5; TRBD2 might be the D (5 bases). Germline V gene data show CDR1 as LGHDT and CDR2 as YNNKEL (reference sequence). This CDR3 is built from 13 residues. V was pared by 4 bases and J by 2 bases, with 8 bases between. CDR3 DNA sequence: TGTGCCAGCAGCCCCCCGGGACAAGAGACCCAGTACTTC. Its translation: CASSPPGQETQYF.

This clone is a singleton in its sample. The rearrangement joins TRBV27 to TRBJ2-7; D is perhaps TRBD1 (6 bases). The CDR3 sequence is 13 residues long. V lost 3 bases to trimming and J lost 7 bases, with 13 bases between them. Germline CDR1 MNHEY, CDR2 SMNVEV (reference sequence). The CDR3 coding sequence is TGTGCCAGCAGTTTCGGGGCAGGGGTTGAGCAGTACTTC. The encoded protein is CASSFGAGVEQYF.

The count of this clone is one. The chain carries TRBV28 and TRBJ2-1, with 10 positions matching TRBD2. V shed 5 bases and J 7 bases; nucleotides not matched to a gene: 11. This CDR3 has 16 residues. Germline lookup yields CDR1 MDHEN and CDR2 SYDVKM. The CDR3 DNA is TGTGCCAGCAGTCCATCTGGAGCGGGGGGGCGGAATGAGCAGTTCTTC. Its translation: CASSPSGAGGRNEQFF.

This clone came up a few times. The V call is TRBV5-1, the J call TRBJ2-1; TRBD1 might be the D (7 bases). Between the trimmed V and J ends, which lost 0 bases and 2 bases, there was a span of 12 bases. The CDR3 is made up of 16 amino acids. Germline V gene lookup returns CDR1 SGHRS and CDR2 YFSETQ. CDR3: CASSLAGGGTYNEQFF. CDR3 nucleotide sequence: TGCGCCAGCAGCTTGGCTGGAGGGGGCACCTACAATGAGCAGTTCTTC.

J is TRBJ2-5 and V is TRBV9, with 12 bases aligning to TRBD2. The CDR3 runs 16 residues. V gave up 3 bases and J gave up 2 bases; unmatched junction bases: 5. Per germline, CDR1 SGDLS and CDR2 YYNGEE. For the CDR3, the DNA is TGTGCCAGCAGCGCGATTCTAGCGGGGGGGCAAGAGACCCAGTACTTC. It is translated as CASSAILAGGQETQYF.

The rearrangement uses TRBV5-5 and TRBJ2-1, with TRBD2 matching over 11 bases. Germline loops: CDR1 SGHKS, CDR2 YYEKEE (reference sequence). The CDR3 is made up of 15 amino acids. Trimming cost V 4 bases and J 4 bases; bases outside gene matches: 4. The CDR3 nucleotides read TGTGCCAGCAGCATGCGACTAGCGGGGTACAATGAGCAGTTCTTC. Its translation: CASSMRLAGYNEQFF.

V and J are TRBV19 and TRBJ1-6, with a possible D match to TRBD1 (6 bases). The CDR3 contains 15 residues. V gave up 0 bases and J gave up 5 bases, with 8 bases separating them. Germline V gene lookup returns CDR1 LNHDA and CDR2 SQIVND (reference sequence). DNA of the CDR3: TGTGCCAGTAGTATAGATGGACAGCATAATTCACCCCTCCACTTT. This gives the protein CASSIDGQHNSPLHF. Full variable domain (remainder filled in from reference TRBV19 and TRBJ1-6): DGGITQSPKYLFRKEGQNVTLSCEQNLNHDAMYWYRQDPGQGLRLIYYSQIVNDFQKGDIAEGYSVSREKKESFPLTVTSAQKNPTAFYLCASSIDGQHNSPLHFGNGTRLTVT.

The V gene is TRBV19, the J gene TRBJ2-7, with TRBD1 as a possible D gene (6 bases). V dropped 2 bases and J dropped 2 bases, with 10 bases sitting between them. The V gene's germline CDR1 is LNHDA and CDR2 SQIVND (reference sequence). CDR3 size: 14 residues. As DNA, the CDR3 is TGTGCCAGTAGTATAAAACAGGGAACCTACGAGCAGTACTTC. It translates to CASSIKQGTYEQYF. Variable domain in full (rest from reference TRBV19 and TRBJ2-7): DGGITQSPKYLFRKEGQNVTLSCEQNLNHDAMYWYRQDPGQGLRLIYYSQIVNDFQKGDIAEGYSVSREKKESFPLTVTSAQKNPTAFYLCASSIKQGTYEQYFGPGTRLTVT.

This chain links TRBV6-4 with TRBJ2-2; 11 bases are a match to TRBD2. The CDR3 length is 14 residues. Trimming removed 6 bases from V and 5 bases from J; junction bases left unmatched: 2. CDR1 and CDR2 from the germline V gene are MRHNA and SNTAGT. CDR3 coding DNA: TGTGCCAGCAGGACTAGCGGGGAAACCGGGGAGCTGTTTTTT. This sequence encodes CASRTSGETGELFF.

The rearrangement links TRBV11-2 to TRBJ2-7; 11 nucleotides align to TRBD2. Per the germline V gene, CDR1 is SGHAT and CDR2 is FQNNGV. CDR3 length: 16 residues. J was trimmed by 0 bases and V by 4 bases; bases with no gene match: 5. The CDR3 DNA is TGTGCCAGCAGCTACCGTGGACTAGCGGGCTCCTACGAGCAGTACTTC. This gives the protein CASSYRGLAGSYEQYF.

The V gene is TRBV6-4, the J gene TRBJ2-2; 8 bases match TRBD1. Germline loops: CDR1 MRHNA, CDR2 SNTAGT. There are 14 residues in the CDR3. The J segment lost 3 bases and the V segment lost 4 bases, leaving 1 base of the junction unmatched. CDR3 protein: CASSAQGDTGELFF. The DNA of the CDR3 is TGTGCCAGCAGTGCACAGGGGGACACCGGGGAGCTGTTTTTT.

In DNA form, the CDR3 reads TGTGCCAGCAGCAACCGGGGGGGTTCGGCAGCAGATACGCAGTATTTT. Translating it yields CASSNRGGSAADTQYF. The chain employs TRBV13 and TRBJ2-3, with 8 positions matching TRBD2. The length of the CDR3 is 16 residues. V dropped 5 bases and J dropped 4; count of bases not matched to a gene: 11. Germline V gene data show CDR1 as PRHDT and CDR2 as FYEKMQ (reference sequence).

The chain is built from TRBV3-1 (or the pseudogene TRBV3-2) and TRBJ2-1; 10 bases map to TRBD2. This CDR3 contains 14 residues. The ends lost 4 bases at V and 8 bases at J; junction bases unmatched: 5. The germline V gene encodes CDR1 LGHDT and CDR2 YNNKEL (reference sequence). As DNA, the CDR3 is TGTGCCAGCAGCCCAAGCGGGGGGGCCGATGAGCAGTTCTTC. The encoded protein is CASSPSGGADEQFF.

The rearrangement uses TRBV30 and TRBJ1-2, with TRBD1 matching 7 bases. The CDR3 covers 11 residues. Germline V gene lookup returns CDR1 GTSNPN and CDR2 SVGIG (reference sequence). This CDR3 reads CAGQVAYGYTF. The CDR3 coding sequence is TGTGCAGGACAGGTTGCGTATGGCTACACCTTC.

The CDR3: CASTPGGADTQYF. CDR3 nucleotide sequence: TGTGCCAGCACCCCCGGGGGAGCGGATACGCAGTATTTT. The chain employs TRBV12-3 or TRBV12-4 and TRBJ2-3; tentatively, D is TRBD2 (6 bases). V was pared by 7 bases and J by 6 bases, with 14 bases between. The CDR3 loop spans 13 amino acids.

V gene TRBV28 combines with J gene TRBJ2-7, with 10 nucleotides matching TRBD1. Losses at the gene ends were 7 bases for V and 6 bases for J; bases not matched to a gene: 6. The length of the CDR3 is 13 residues. CDR1 is MDHEN, CDR2 SYDVKM, per germline. The CDR3 DNA sequence: TGTGCCAGCACCTGGGGACAGGGGTTCGAGCAGTACTTC. Residues: CASTWGQGFEQYF.

Only one count was recorded for this clone. The rearrangement links TRBV7-8 to TRBJ1-1; possible D gene TRBD1, 5 bases. Trimming removed 7 bases at V and 0 bases at J, with 15 bases between. The CDR3 contains 15 residues. Germline V lookup: CDR1 SGHVS, CDR2 FQNEAQ. CDR3 amino acids: CASIQTGGMNTEAFF. CDR3 nucleotide sequence: TGTGCCAGCATACAGACGGGGGGAATGAACACTGAAGCTTTCTTT.

This chain links TRBV25-1 with TRBJ1-1; weak D call: TRBD1 (6 bases). Germline V gene lookup returns CDR1 MGHDK and CDR2 SYGVNS. The V end was cut by 3 bases, the J end by 4 bases, with 24 bases between. The CDR3 totals 18 residues. The CDR3 sequence is CASSDLWQGWYLGTEAFF. The CDR3 DNA reads TGTGCCAGCAGTGATTTGTGGCAGGGGTGGTATCTAGGCACTGAAGCTTTCTTT.